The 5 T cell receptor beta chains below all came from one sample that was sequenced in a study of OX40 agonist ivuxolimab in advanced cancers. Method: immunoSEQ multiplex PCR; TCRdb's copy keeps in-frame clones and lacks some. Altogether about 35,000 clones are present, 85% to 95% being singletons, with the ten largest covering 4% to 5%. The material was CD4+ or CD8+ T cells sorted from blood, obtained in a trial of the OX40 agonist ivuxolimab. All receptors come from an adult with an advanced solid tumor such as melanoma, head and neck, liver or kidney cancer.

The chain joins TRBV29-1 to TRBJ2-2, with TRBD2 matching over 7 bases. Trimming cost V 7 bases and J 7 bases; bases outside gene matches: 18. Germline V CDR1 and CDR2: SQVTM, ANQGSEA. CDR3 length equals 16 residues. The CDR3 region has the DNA TGCAGCGCAGGGTACGGCGGGAGAAAGAGTGGCGGGGAGCTGTTTTTT. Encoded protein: CSAGYGGRKSGGELFF.

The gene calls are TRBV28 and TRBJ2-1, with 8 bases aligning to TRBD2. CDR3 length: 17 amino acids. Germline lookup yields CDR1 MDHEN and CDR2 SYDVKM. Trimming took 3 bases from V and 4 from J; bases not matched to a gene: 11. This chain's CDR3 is CASSLGAASGYYNEQFF. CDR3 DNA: TGTGCCAGCAGTTTGGGGGCCGCTAGCGGGTATTACAATGAGCAGTTCTTC.

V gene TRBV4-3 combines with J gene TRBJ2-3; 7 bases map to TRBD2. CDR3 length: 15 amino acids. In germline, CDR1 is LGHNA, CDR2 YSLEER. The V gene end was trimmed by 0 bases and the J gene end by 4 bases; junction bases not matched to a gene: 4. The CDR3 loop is CASSQDSGGADTQYF. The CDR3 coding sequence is TGCGCCAGCAGCCAAGATAGTGGGGGGGCAGATACGCAGTATTTT.

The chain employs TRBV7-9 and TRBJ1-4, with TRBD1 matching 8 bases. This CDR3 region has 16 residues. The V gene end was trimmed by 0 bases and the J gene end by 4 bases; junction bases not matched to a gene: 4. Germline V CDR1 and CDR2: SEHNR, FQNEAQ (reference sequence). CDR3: CASSLAPGQDNEKLFF. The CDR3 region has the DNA TGTGCCAGCAGCTTAGCACCGGGACAGGATAATGAAAAACTGTTTTTT.

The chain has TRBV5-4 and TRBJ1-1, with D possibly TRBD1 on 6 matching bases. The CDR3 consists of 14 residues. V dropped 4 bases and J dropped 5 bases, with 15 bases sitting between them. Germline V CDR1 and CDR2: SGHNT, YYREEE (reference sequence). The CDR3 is CASSLGSGATEAFF. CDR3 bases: TGTGCCAGCAGCCTGGGGTCAGGGGCTACTGAAGCTTTCTTT.